Shown below are 13 T cell receptor beta chains from a single sample sequenced in a study of cytomegalovirus exposure and HLA in healthy donors (dated by TCRdb to between 2016 and 2019). Library generation was performed with the immunoSEQ multiplex PCR assay. The multiplex PCR relied on a mix of 60 forward primers for TCR Vbeta segments and 13 reverse primers for TCR Jbeta segments. TCRdb limited this immuneACCESS table to in-frame rearrangements with V and J called. A share of clones is missing; checked studies link under half to unresolved V genes, and the rest is unexplained. This sample comprises more than 140,000 clones, 64% of them detected only once. The ten largest clonotypes hold 3% of the sample. Sequenced sample: PBMCs. The receptor source for this set is a woman in her thirties in good health and CMV-seropositive.

In DNA form, the CDR3 reads TGTGCCTGGAGTGTAAGTGAGGAGACCCAGTACTTC. Amino acids: CAWSVSEETQYF. The chain combines TRBV30 with TRBJ2-5; D gene unclear. CDR3 length equals 12 residues. V gave up 0 bases and J gave up 5 bases, with 7 bases separating them. Germline assignment: CDR1 GTSNPN and CDR2 SVGIG (reference sequence).

V and J are TRBV5-1 and TRBJ1-2, with 7 bases matching TRBD1. Germline V gene data show CDR1 as SGHRS and CDR2 as YFSETQ. V shed 4 bases and J 5 bases; nucleotides not matched to a gene: 8. This CDR3 comprises 14 residues. CDR3 coding DNA: TGCGCCAGCAGCCCAGACAGGGTACGATATGGCTACACCTTC. Amino acids: CASSPDRVRYGYTF.

The rearrangement uses TRBV5-1 and TRBJ2-3, with 9 bases aligning to TRBD2. Germline V lookup: CDR1 SGHRS, CDR2 YFSETQ. CDR3 size: 14 residues. V shed 10 bases and J 10 bases; nucleotides not matched to a gene: 16. The CDR3 spells CAGRAQSLAGPQYF. The CDR3 coding sequence is TGCGCCGGTAGAGCGCAATCCCTAGCGGGGCCGCAGTATTTT.

This clone was recorded a few times. The CDR3 DNA reads as TGTGCCAGTAGCGGGAGGAGTTATACGCAGTATTTT. Its protein is CASSGRSYTQYF. The rearrangement uses TRBV19 and TRBJ2-3, with 7 bases matching TRBD2. The CDR3 sequence is 12 residues long. J lost 7 bases, V lost 6 bases, and 4 bases had no gene match. Germline assignment: CDR1 LNHDA and CDR2 SQIVND (reference sequence).

DNA for the CDR3: TGTGCCAGCAGCCCGACAGGGGGCAATCAGCCCCAGCATTTT. Amino acid sequence: CASSPTGGNQPQHF. The rearrangement links TRBV7-9 to TRBJ1-5; 8 bases are shared with TRBD1. V was clipped by 5 bases and J by 2 bases; unmatched bases: 2. Germline CDR1 reads SEHNR; CDR2 reads FQNEAQ (reference sequence). The CDR3 runs 14 residues.

The chain links TRBV2 to TRBJ2-2; 10 nucleotides align to TRBD1. This CDR3 has 20 amino acids. V trimming: 0 bases; J trimming: 4 bases; junction bases outside the gene matches: 14. Germline CDR1 reads SNHLY; CDR2 reads FYNNEI. The CDR3 DNA follows: TGTGCCAGCAGTGAAGCTTTATTTTCGGGGACAGGGGCTTCCACCGGGGAGCTGTTTTTT. Residues: CASSEALFSGTGASTGELFF.

This chain uses TRBV29-1 with TRBJ2-1, with TRBD2 matching over 10 bases. CDR1 is SQVTM, CDR2 ANQGSEA, per germline. This CDR3 is 13 amino acids long. J lost 5 bases, V lost 6 bases, and 4 bases had no gene match. In nucleotides, the CDR3 is TGCAGCGTCGGGACTAGCGATAACAATGAGCAGTTCTTC. Its protein is CSVGTSDNNEQFF.

Concerning this clone: The junction differs from germline at one of its ends, possibly a read error. The chain employs TRBV7-9 and TRBJ1-6, with D uncertain. CDR3 length: 15 residues. Germline assignment: CDR1 SEHNR and CDR2 FQNEAQ (reference sequence). The CDR3 reads CASSLGSSYNSPLHF. The CDR3 bases are TGTGCCAGCAGCTTAGGTTCCTCCTATAATTCGCCCCTCCACTTT.

The chain couples TRBV18 to TRBJ2-7; 8 nucleotides line up with TRBD1. V dropped 3 bases and J dropped 4; count of bases not matched to a gene: 2. Germline lookup yields CDR1 KGHSH and CDR2 LQKENI. The CDR3 spans 13 residues. The CDR3 sequence: CASSPWTGYEQYF. In nucleotides, the CDR3 is TGTGCCAGCTCACCTTGGACAGGGTACGAGCAGTACTTC.

This clone was observed a single time. Since the CDR3 does not end with the conserved phenylalanine or tryptophan, this likely comes from a read error. The V and J genes are TRBV2 and TRBJ1-5, with a weak D call TRBD1 (5 bases). The germline V gene encodes CDR1 SNHLY and CDR2 FYNNEI. This CDR3 contains 14 residues. The germline V and J ends were trimmed by 4 bases and 7 bases, with 14 bases remaining between them. CDR3 bases: TGTGCCAGCAGTGGAGCGGGGGGAGTCCAGCCCCAGCATTCT. This gives the protein CASSGAGGVQPQHS.

V gene TRBV7-2 combines with J gene TRBJ2-3; maybe TRBD2 (5 bases). Trimming pared 1 base from V and 0 bases from J, leaving 8 bases between. The CDR3 totals 15 residues. Germline V gene sequence: CDR1 SGHTA, CDR2 FQGNSA. As DNA, the CDR3 is TGTGCCAGCAGCTTAGACGGGGTTAGCACAGATACGCAGTATTTT. Protein sequence: CASSLDGVSTDTQYF.

This clone was counted between two and nine times. The V and J genes are TRBV10-1 and TRBJ2-5; the match to TRBD1 covers 10 bases. The germline gives CDR1 WNHNN, CDR2 SYGVQD (reference sequence). This CDR3 has 15 amino acids. With V trimmed by 2 bases and J by 4 bases, 4 bases remained unmatched. The CDR3 DNA sequence: TGCGCCAGCAGTGAGAGGACAGGGGGTATAGAGACCCAGTACTTC. Translated: CASSERTGGIETQYF.

The chain recombines TRBV7-9 with TRBJ1-4; 7 positions match TRBD1. The trim removed 2 bases at V and 8 bases at J, leaving 5 bases unmatched. In germline, CDR1 is SEHNR, CDR2 FQNEAQ (reference sequence). The CDR3 has 14 amino acids. The DNA of the CDR3 is TGTGCCAGCAGCTTACAGGGGGTGGAAGAAAAACTGTTTTTT. This sequence encodes CASSLQGVEEKLFF. The full variable domain, completed using reference TRBV7-9 and TRBJ1-4, is DTGVSQNPRHKITKRGQNVTFRCDPISEHNRLYWYRQTLGQGPEFLTYFQNEAQLEKSRLLSDRFSAERPKGSFSTLEIQRTEQGDSAMYLCASSLQGVEEKLFFGSGTQLSVL.